This entry concerns a single T cell receptor beta chain. Antigen unknown. This sequence may be a read error, since a much larger clone differs from it by one base. These data come from a study of blood T cells in healthy people across ages. Germline V gives CDR1 SEHNR, CDR2 FQNEAQ (reference sequence). This CDR3 comprises 15 residues. Next came a second PCR, run for about 6 to 11 cycles, which used a sample-barcoded 5' primer along with a J-beta primer mix. TCRdb recomputed calls from the 5' RACE reads with MiXCR, one row per CDR3 protein. The sample has 700,000 or so distinct CDR3 sequences, 40% to 45% seen once. Study outcomes and limitations: Estimated diversity across one million T cells was deemed an underestimate.

The sequenced sample was blood. The rearrangement links TRBV7-9 to TRBJ2-3; 9 bases are shared with TRBD1. The clonotype comes from a man aged 80 or over in good health. This CDR3 reads CSSSTRGQGTDTQYF. The CDR3 coding sequence is TGTTCCAGCAGCACCCGGGGACAGGGAACAGATACGCAGTATTTT.